A single sample gave rise to the 8 T cell receptor beta chains below, sequenced in a study of PD-1 blockade in classical Hodgkin lymphoma. Autologous stem cell transplantation was followed by relapse in every patient, and brentuximab vedotin exposure varied. TCRdb keeps only in-frame clones here, not all; method: immunoSEQ multiplex PCR. The sample holds around 41,000 clones, 70% to 80% seen once. The source material was peripheral blood mononuclear cells (PBMCs), sampled at baseline. These receptors originate from a human donor with classical Hodgkin lymphoma.

V is TRBV4-1 and J is TRBJ2-1; a possible D gene is TRBD2 (6 bases). The germline V and J ends were trimmed by 3 bases and 0 bases, with 12 bases remaining between them. Per the germline V gene, CDR1 is MGHRA and CDR2 is YSYEKL. This CDR3 comprises 16 residues. CDR3 region: CASSQDSGDSYNEQFF. The CDR3 DNA reads TGCGCCAGCAGCCAGGATAGCGGAGACTCCTACAATGAGCAGTTCTTC.

The CDR3 sequence is CSVGRRLGGYNEQFF. CDR3 in DNA: TGCAGCGTTGGGCGGCGACTAGGTGGGTACAATGAGCAGTTCTTC. The genes are TRBV29-1 and TRBJ2-1; maybe TRBD2 (6 bases). The CDR3 covers 15 residues. V lost 4 bases, J lost 4 bases, and 17 bases lay in between. The V gene's germline CDR1 is SQVTM and CDR2 ANQGSEA.

Of note for this clone: Other DNA sequences in the sample encode the same CDR3. The chain couples TRBV15 to TRBJ2-7, with 7 bases lining up with TRBD2. With V trimmed by 0 bases and J by 2 bases, 4 bases remained unmatched. CDR3 size: 15 residues. CDR1 and CDR2 from the germline V gene are LNHNV and YYDKDF (reference sequence). The CDR3 protein is CATSREGGAPYEQYF. The CDR3 DNA is TGTGCCACCAGCAGAGAGGGAGGGGCTCCCTACGAGCAGTACTTC.

In this sample, this clone turned up a few times. The chain links TRBV9 to TRBJ2-1, with D hard to call. With 0 bases removed from V and 0 bases from J, the gap between germline ends came to 7 bases. CDR3 length: 15 amino acids. The germline CDR1 and CDR2 sequences are SGDLS and YYNGEE. CDR3: CASSVGVSSYNEQFF. DNA for the CDR3: TGTGCCAGCAGCGTAGGTGTAAGCTCCTACAATGAGCAGTTCTTC. Full variable domain (rest looked up from reference TRBV9 and TRBJ2-1): DSGVTQTPKHLITATGQRVTLRCSPRSGDLSVYWYQQSLDQGLQFLIQYYNGEERAKGNILERFSAQQFPDLHSELNLSSLELGDSALYFCASSVGVSSYNEQFFGPGTRLTVL.

The V gene is TRBV4-1, the J gene TRBJ2-5, with D unclear. V lost 0 bases and J 4 bases, leaving 9 bases between the germline ends. The CDR3 sequence is 14 residues long. CDR1 is MGHRA and CDR2 is YSYEKL in the germline V gene. CDR3 sequence: CASSQDPRIETQYF. CDR3 bases: TGCGCCAGCAGCCAAGATCCGAGGATAGAGACCCAGTACTTC.

The V and J genes are TRBV19 and TRBJ1-1; 7 bases are a match to TRBD1. The CDR3 has 13 residues. Looked up from germline, CDR1 is LNHDA and CDR2 is SQIVND (reference sequence). Unmatched junction bases numbered 8, after V lost 8 bases and J lost 5 bases. The CDR3 here is CASGPTGKTEAFF. As DNA, the CDR3 is TGTGCCAGTGGACCGACAGGGAAGACTGAAGCTTTCTTT. The full variable domain, its missing parts supplied by reference TRBV19 and TRBJ1-1, is DGGITQSPKYLFRKEGQNVTLSCEQNLNHDAMYWYRQDPGQGLRLIYYSQIVNDFQKGDIAEGYSVSREKKESFPLTVTSAQKNPTAFYLCASGPTGKTEAFFGQGTRLTVV.

The chain has TRBV12-5 and TRBJ2-2; tentatively, D is TRBD1 (5 bases). Germline values: CDR1 LGHNT, CDR2 FRNRAP. Trimming took off 7 bases at V and 3 bases at J, with 15 bases between the two ends. CDR3 length: 15 residues. Here the CDR3 reads CASAQGAEYTGELFF. In DNA, the CDR3 is TGTGCTAGTGCCCAAGGGGCGGAGTACACCGGGGAGCTGTTTTTT.

In nucleotides, the CDR3 is TGTGCCAGCAGTTTATCCTGGACGGAGAACTATGGCTACACCTTC. Protein product: CASSLSWTENYGYTF. This sequence joins TRBV6-1 and TRBJ1-2, with D uncertain. Trimming stripped 5 bases from V and 2 bases from J, with 15 bases between. Germline values: CDR1 MNHNS, CDR2 SASEGT. The CDR3 has 15 residues.